This TCR beta chain was obtained from a study of Ad26.COV2.S vaccination and SARS-CoV-2 variants. Study background: The authors gave Ad26.COV2.S intramuscularly, either once or twice 56 days apart. Study-level points and caveats: Placebo recipients and vaccine recipients were similar in non-spike TCR breadth. The TCR breadth and depth analyses may have understated or missed part of the total T cell responses.

The repertoire was sequenced with immunoSEQ multiplex PCR; TCRdb's copy has only in-frame clones and lacks some. This sample has about 350,000 clones; 75% to 90% occur once, and the top ten carry roughly 10%. CDR3 size: 13 residues. V lost 6 bases, J lost 3 bases, and 4 bases stayed unmatched. Germline CDR1 reads SGHDN; CDR2 reads FVKESK. The sample's treatment: 19 received Ad26.COV2.S at low or high dose, single or two shots; a few received placebo; per-sample allocation not given. Vaccine and placebo recipients were sampled on day 63 after the first injection. This adult donor, from Boston, was 18-55 years old. With respect to this clone: Its antigen is still unknown.

The source is a person between 18 and 65 years old who received the Ad26.COV2.S COVID-19 vaccine or a placebo. The source material was peripheral blood, sampled in a trial of Ad26.COV2.S vaccine versus placebo. V usage is TRBV14 and J usage is TRBJ2-7, with 8 positions matching TRBD1. The CDR3 bases are TGTGCCAGCAGGCCCGGGACAGGCTACGAGCAGTACTTC. Its translation: CASRPGTGYEQYF. The full variable domain, its missing parts supplied by reference TRBV14 and TRBJ2-7, is EAGVTQFPSHSVIEKGQTVTLRCDPISGHDNLYWYRRVMGKEIKFLLHFVKESKQDESGMPNNRFLAERTGGTYSTLKVQPAELEDSGVYFCASRPGTGYEQYFGPGTRLTVT.